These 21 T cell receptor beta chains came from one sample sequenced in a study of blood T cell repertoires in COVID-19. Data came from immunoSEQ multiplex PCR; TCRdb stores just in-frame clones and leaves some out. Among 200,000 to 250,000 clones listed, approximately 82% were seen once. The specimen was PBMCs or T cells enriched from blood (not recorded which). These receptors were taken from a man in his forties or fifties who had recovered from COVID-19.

The CDR3 nucleotides read TGTGCCAGCAGCCCCCGGACACAGAACACTGAAGCTTTCTTT. This encodes CASSPRTQNTEAFF. The rearrangement joins TRBV7-2 to TRBJ1-1, with D possibly TRBD1 on 5 matching bases. The V end was cut by 5 bases, the J end by 1 base, with 11 bases between. CDR1 SGHTA and CDR2 FQGNSA come from the germline V gene. The length of the CDR3 is 14 residues.

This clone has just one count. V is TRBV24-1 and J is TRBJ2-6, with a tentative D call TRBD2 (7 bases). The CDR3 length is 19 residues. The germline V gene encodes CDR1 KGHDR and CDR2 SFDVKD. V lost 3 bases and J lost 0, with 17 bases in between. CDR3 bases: TGTGCCACCAGTGATGGCCCAGGGGAGGGTACCTCTGGGGCCAACGTCCTGACTTTC. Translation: CATSDGPGEGTSGANVLTF.

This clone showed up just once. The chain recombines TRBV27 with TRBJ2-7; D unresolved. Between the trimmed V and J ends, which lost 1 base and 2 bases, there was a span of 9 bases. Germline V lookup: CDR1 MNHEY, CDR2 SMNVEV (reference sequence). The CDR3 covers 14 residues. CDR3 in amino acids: CASSLFGAAYEQYF. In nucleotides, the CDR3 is TGTGCCAGCAGTTTATTCGGAGCAGCCTACGAGCAGTACTTC.

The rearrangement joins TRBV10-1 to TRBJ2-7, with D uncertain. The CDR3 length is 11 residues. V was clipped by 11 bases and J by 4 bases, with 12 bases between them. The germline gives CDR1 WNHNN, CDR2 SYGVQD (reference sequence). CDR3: CAALRGYEQYF. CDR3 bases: TGCGCCGCCCTCAGAGGTTACGAGCAGTACTTC.

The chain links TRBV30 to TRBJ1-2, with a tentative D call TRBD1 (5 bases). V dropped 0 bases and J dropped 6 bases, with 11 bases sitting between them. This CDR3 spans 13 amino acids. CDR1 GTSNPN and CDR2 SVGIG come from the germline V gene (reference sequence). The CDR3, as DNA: TGTGCCTGGAGTGTAGGAGGGGAACATGGCTACACCTTC. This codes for CAWSVGGEHGYTF.

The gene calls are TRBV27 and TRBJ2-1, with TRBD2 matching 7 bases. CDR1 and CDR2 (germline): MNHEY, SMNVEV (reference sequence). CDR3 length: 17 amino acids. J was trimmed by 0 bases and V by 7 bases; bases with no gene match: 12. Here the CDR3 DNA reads TGTGCCAGCATATCCAGCGGGATCCCTTTCTCCTACAATGAGCAGTTCTTC. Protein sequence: CASISSGIPFSYNEQFF.

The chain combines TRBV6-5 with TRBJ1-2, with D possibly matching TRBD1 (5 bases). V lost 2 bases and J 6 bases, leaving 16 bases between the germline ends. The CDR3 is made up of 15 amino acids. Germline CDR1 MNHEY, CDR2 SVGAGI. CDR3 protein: CASSYAGELVDGYTF. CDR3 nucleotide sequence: TGTGCCAGCAGTTACGCGGGGGAATTGGTCGATGGCTACACCTTC.

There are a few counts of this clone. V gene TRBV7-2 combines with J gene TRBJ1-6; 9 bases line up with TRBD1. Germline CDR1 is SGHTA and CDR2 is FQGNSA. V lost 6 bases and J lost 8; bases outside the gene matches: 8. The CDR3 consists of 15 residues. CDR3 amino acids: CASRATGTGYSPLHF. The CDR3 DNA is TGTGCCAGCAGAGCCACCGGGACAGGGTATTCACCCCTCCACTTT. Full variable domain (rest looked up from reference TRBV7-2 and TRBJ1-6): GAGVSQSPSNKVTEKGKDVELRCDPISGHTALYWYRQSLGQGLEFLIYFQGNSAPDKSGLPSDRFSAERTGGSVSTLTIQRTQQEDSAVYLCASRATGTGYSPLHFGNGTRLTVT.

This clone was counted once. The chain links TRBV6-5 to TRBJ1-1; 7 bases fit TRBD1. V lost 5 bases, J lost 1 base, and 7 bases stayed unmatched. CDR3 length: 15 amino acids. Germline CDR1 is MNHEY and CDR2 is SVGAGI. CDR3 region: CASSPTGARNTEAFF. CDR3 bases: TGTGCCAGCAGTCCCACAGGGGCTAGGAACACTGAAGCTTTCTTT.

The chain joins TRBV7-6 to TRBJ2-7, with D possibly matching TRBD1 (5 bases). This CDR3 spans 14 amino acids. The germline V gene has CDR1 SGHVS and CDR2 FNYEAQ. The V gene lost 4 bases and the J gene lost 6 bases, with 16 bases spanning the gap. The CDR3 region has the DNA TGTGCCAGCAGCTCACTACCAGGGAAAGCCGAGCAGTACTTC. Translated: CASSSLPGKAEQYF.

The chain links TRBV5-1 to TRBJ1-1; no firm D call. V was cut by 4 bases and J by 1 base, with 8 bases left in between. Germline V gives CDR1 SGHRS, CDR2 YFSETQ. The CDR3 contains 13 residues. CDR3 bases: TGCGCCAGCAGCGCGCAATCGAACACTGAAGCTTTCTTT. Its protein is CASSAQSNTEAFF.

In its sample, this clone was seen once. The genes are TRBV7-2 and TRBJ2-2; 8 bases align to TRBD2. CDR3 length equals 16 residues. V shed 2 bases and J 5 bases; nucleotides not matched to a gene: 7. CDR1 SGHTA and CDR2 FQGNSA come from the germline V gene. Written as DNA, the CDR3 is TGTGCCAGCAGCTTAAAAAGCGGGGGAGCGACCGGGGAGCTGTTTTTT. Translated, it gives CASSLKSGGATGELFF. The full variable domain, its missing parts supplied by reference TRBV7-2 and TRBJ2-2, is GAGVSQSPSNKVTEKGKDVELRCDPISGHTALYWYRQSLGQGLEFLIYFQGNSAPDKSGLPSDRFSAERTGGSVSTLTIQRTQQEDSAVYLCASSLKSGGATGELFFGEGSRLTVL.

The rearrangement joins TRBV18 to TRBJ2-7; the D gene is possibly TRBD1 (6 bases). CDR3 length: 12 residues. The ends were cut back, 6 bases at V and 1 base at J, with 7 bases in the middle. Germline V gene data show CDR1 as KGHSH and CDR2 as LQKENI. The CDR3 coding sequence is TGTGCCAGCTCCCAGGGGTCCTACGAGCAGTACTTC. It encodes CASSQGSYEQYF. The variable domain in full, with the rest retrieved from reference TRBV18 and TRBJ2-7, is NAGVMQNPRHLVRRRGQEARLRCSPMKGHSHVYWYRQLPEEGLKFMVYLQKENIIDESGMPKERFSAEFPKEGPSILRIQQVVRGDSAAYFCASSQGSYEQYFGPGTRLTVT.

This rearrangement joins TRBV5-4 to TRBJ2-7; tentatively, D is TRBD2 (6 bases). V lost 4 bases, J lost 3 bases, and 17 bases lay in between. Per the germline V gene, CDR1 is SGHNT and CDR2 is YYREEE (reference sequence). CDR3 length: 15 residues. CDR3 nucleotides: TGTGCCAGCAGCCCGGAGGGTTTCGGGGACTACGAGCAGTACTTC. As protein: CASSPEGFGDYEQYF.

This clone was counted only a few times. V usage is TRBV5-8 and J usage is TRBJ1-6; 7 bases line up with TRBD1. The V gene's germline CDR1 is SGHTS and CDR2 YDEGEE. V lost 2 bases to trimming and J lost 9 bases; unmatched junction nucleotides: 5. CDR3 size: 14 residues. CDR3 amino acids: CASSFLQGSSPLHF. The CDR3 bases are TGTGCCAGCAGCTTTCTACAGGGGAGTTCACCCCTCCACTTT.

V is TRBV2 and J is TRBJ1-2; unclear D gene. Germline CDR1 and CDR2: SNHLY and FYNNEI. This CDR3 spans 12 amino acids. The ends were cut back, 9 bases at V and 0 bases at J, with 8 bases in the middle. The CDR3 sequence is CASTVSNYGYTF. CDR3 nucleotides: TGTGCCAGTACAGTGTCTAACTATGGCTACACCTTC. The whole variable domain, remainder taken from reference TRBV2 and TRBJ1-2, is EPEVTQTPSHQVTQMGQEVILRCVPISNHLYFYWYRQILGQKVEFLVSFYNNEISEKSEIFDDQFSVERPDGSNFTLKIRSTKLEDSAMYFCASTVSNYGYTFGSGTRLTVV.

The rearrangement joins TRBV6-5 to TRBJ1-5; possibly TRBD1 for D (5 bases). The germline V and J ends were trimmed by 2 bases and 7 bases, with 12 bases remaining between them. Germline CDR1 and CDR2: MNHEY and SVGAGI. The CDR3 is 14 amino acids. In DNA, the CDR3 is TGTGCCAGCAGTTACATAGGGGAGGGGCAGCCCCAGCATTTT. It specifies CASSYIGEGQPQHF.

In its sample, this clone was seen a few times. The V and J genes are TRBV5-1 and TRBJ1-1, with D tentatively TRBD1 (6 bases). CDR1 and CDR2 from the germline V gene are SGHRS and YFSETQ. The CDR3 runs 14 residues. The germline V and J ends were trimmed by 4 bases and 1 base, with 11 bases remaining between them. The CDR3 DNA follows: TGCGCCAGCAGCGAATCGACAGGGAACACTGAAGCTTTCTTT. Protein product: CASSESTGNTEAFF.

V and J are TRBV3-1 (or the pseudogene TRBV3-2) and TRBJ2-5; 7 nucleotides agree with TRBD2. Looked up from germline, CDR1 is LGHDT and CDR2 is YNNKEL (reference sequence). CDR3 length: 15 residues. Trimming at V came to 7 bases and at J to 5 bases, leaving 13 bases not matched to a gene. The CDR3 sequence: CASTSGGGRQETQYF. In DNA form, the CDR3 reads TGTGCCAGCACCTCGGGAGGCGGCCGACAGGAGACCCAGTACTTC.

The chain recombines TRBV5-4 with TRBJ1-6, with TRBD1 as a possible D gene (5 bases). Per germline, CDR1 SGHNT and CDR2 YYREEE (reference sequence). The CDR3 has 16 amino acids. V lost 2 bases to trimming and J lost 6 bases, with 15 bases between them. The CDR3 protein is CASSLEPGRGNSPLHF. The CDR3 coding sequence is TGTGCCAGCAGCTTAGAGCCTGGGAGGGGTAATTCACCCCTCCACTTT.

In DNA form, the CDR3 reads TGTGCCAGCAGCGGGACTAGCGGGAGTGGAAACACCGGGGAGCTGTTTTTT. This translates into CASSGTSGSGNTGELFF. The rearrangement joins TRBV6-6 to TRBJ2-2, with 14 bases that match TRBD2. J lost 2 bases, V lost 6 bases, and 5 bases had no gene match. This CDR3 is built from 17 residues. Germline V gene lookup returns CDR1 MNHNY and CDR2 SVGAGI (reference sequence).